This T cell receptor beta chain is from a study of early T cells in non-severe SARS-CoV-2 infection. Overall study: Unsorted whole-blood RNA was sequenced in bulk, leaving chains unpaired. Findings of the study overall: Using VDJdb, the matching emphasized anti-spike CD8 responses while missing private and CD4 specificities.

The table lists this clonotype with many counts. Its specificity is not known. The TCR library protocol attached unique molecular identifiers to the individual cDNA molecules. One entry per CDR3 protein, called by TCRdb with MiXCR from the 5' RACE reads. Counted here are 43,000 or so distinct CDR3 sequences, about 4% occurring once; the ten biggest clones make up roughly 3%. CDR3 length equals 14 residues. V lost 6 bases, J lost 4 bases, and 7 bases stayed unmatched. This sequence was found in an adult who was a healthcare worker with PCR-confirmed SARS-CoV-2 infection or an uninfected control (not recorded which). The chain recombines TRBV12-3 or TRBV12-4 with TRBJ1-2, with 8 bases aligning to TRBD1. Sequenced input: whole blood. CDR3 loop: CASSGTGGLYGYTF. The CDR3, as DNA: TGTGCCAGCAGCGGGACAGGCGGGCTCTATGGCTACACCTTC.